This T cell receptor (beta chain) was found in a study of blood T cell repertoires in COVID-19. Across the whole study: Material from acute and convalescent COVID-19 was sourced from the United States, Italy and Spain.

Trimming removed 2 bases from V and 7 bases from J, with 14 bases in between. This CDR3 comprises 13 residues. Germline loops: CDR1 GTSNPN, CDR2 SVGIG (reference sequence). The protocol was immunoSEQ multiplex PCR, while the TCRdb copy is restricted to in-frame clones and leaves out a portion. The sample lists around 70,000 clones, around 80% occurring once. The chain has TRBV30 and TRBJ2-5; D perhaps matches TRBD2 (6 bases). Sequencing was performed on peripheral blood. This TCR came from a man in his 60s with active or convalescent COVID-19. CDR3 loop: CAWSTVPGGTQYF. DNA for the CDR3: TGTGCCTGGAGTACCGTCCCCGGGGGGACCCAGTACTTC.